This note documents a single TCR beta chain sequence. These data are taken from a study of blood T cell repertoires in COVID-19. Across the study: Samples taken during acute and convalescent COVID-19 were collected in the United States, Italy and Spain. In each case, the material was cDNA or gDNA derived from T cells, B-cell-depleted T cells, or PBMCs.

TCRdb's copy holds only in-frame clones and misses some; the assay was immunoSEQ multiplex PCR. The sample yields under 50,000 clones, around 85% seen once. The CDR3 runs 11 residues. V was clipped by 5 bases and J by 8 bases, with 7 bases between them. The germline V gene encodes CDR1 SGHTA and CDR2 FQGNSA. The chain couples TRBV7-2 to TRBJ2-1; unclear D gene. The sequenced sample was peripheral blood. This TCR derives from a man aged 50-60 years with active COVID-19. The CDR3 region is CASSPVYEQFF. CDR3 nucleotides: TGTGCCAGCAGCCCCGTATATGAGCAGTTCTTC. Variable domain in full (rest from reference TRBV7-2 and TRBJ2-1): GAGVSQSPSNKVTEKGKDVELRCDPISGHTALYWYRQSLGQGLEFLIYFQGNSAPDKSGLPSDRFSAERTGGSVSTLTIQRTQQEDSAVYLCASSPVYEQFFGPGTRLTVL.